The clone carrying this TCR beta chain was observed a few times. Its specificity is unknown. The germline V and J ends were trimmed by 3 bases and 5 bases, with 10 bases remaining between them. CDR1 and CDR2 from the germline V gene are LGHDT and YNNKEL (reference sequence). This CDR3 has 14 residues. These data come from a study of T cell responses to AZD1222 COVID-19 vaccine. Sequencing was performed with immunoSEQ multiplex PCR; in TCRdb, only in-frame clones are kept and a portion is missing. The sample lists roughly 150,000 clones; 80% to 95% were seen once. General study points: Once two AZD1222 doses were given, Spike-specific TCR breadth and depth went up. The sample set comprised mostly white British donors with more females, and clonal diversity was possibly underestimated.

It was second doses at about 4 or about 12 weeks that were pooled. Sequencing was performed on peripheral blood, taken 28 days after the second AZD1222 dose. The chain couples TRBV3-1 (or the pseudogene TRBV3-2) to TRBJ2-2; D may be TRBD1 (6 bases). This receptor was identified in an adult who received the AZD1222 COVID-19 vaccine. CDR3 sequence: CASSQGARTGELFF. CDR3 bases: TGTGCCAGCAGCCAGGGGGCGAGAACCGGGGAGCTGTTTTTT.